This paragraph reports one T cell receptor beta chain. No major medical conditions, Axis I/II comorbidities, regular medication, or illicit drugs. Enrichment usually gave approximately 95% pure CD4+ T cells. Sequencing used immunoSEQ multiplex PCR; TCRdb keeps in-frame clones, though not all of them. The table shows about 20,000 clones, with approximately 89% occurring only once. This record comes from a study of untreated major depressive disorder. Germline V lookup: CDR1 MGHDK, CDR2 SYGVNS. Trimming took off 3 bases at V and 2 bases at J, with 11 bases between the two ends. The CDR3 has 15 residues. The rearrangement joins TRBV25-1 to TRBJ1-3, with D perhaps matching TRBD1 (6 bases). The material sequenced was CD4+ T cells from PBMCs. The TCR sequence derives from a young woman in good health. The CDR3 DNA is TGTGCCAGCAGTGACCCAACAGGGACTGGAAACACCATATATTTT. Its translation is CASSDPTGTGNTIYF.